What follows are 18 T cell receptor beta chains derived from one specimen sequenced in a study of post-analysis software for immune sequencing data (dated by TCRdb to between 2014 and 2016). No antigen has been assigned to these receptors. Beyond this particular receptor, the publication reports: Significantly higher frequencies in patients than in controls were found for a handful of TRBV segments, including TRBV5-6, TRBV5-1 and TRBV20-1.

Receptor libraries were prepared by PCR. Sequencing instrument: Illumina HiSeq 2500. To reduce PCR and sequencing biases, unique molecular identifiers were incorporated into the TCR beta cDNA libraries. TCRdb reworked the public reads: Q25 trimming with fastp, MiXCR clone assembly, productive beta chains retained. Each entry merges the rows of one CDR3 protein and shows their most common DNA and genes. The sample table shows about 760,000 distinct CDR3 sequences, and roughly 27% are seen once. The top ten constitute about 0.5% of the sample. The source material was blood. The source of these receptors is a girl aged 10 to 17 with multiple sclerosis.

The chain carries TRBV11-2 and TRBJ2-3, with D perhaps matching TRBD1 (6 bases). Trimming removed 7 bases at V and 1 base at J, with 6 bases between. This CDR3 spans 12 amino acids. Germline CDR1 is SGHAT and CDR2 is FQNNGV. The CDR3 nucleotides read TGTGCCAGCACAGGGGGCACAGATACGCAGTATTTT. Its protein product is CASTGGTDTQYF. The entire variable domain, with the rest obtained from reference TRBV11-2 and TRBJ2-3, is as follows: EAGVAQSPRYKIIEKRQSVAFWCNPISGHATLYWYQQILGQGPKLLIQFQNNGVVDDSQLPKDRFSAERLKGVDSTLKIQPAKLEDSAVYLCASTGGTDTQYFGPGTRLTVL.

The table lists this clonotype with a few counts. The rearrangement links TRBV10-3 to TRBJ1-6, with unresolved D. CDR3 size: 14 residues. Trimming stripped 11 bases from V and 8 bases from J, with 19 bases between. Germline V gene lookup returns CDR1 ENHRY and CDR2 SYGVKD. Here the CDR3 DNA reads TGTGCCGTAAAGGATCCCGGTCCGGATTCACCCCTCCACTTT. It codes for CAVKDPGPDSPLHF.

The DNA of the CDR3 is TGCGCCAGCAGCTTTGTTTGGGACAGGGAAGAGACCCAGTACTTC. This sequence encodes CASSFVWDREETQYF. V is TRBV5-1 and J is TRBJ2-5; 9 nucleotides agree with TRBD1. This CDR3 is 15 amino acids long. Germline V gene data show CDR1 as SGHRS and CDR2 as YFSETQ. Trimming took 2 bases from V and 3 from J; bases not matched to a gene: 5.

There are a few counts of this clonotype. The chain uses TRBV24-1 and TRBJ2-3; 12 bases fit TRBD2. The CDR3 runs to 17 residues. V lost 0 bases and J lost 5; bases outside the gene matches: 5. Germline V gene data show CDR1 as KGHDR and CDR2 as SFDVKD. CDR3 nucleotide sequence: TGTGCCACCAGTGATTTGCTGACTAGCGGGAGTGTAGATACGCAGTATTTT. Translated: CATSDLLTSGSVDTQYF.

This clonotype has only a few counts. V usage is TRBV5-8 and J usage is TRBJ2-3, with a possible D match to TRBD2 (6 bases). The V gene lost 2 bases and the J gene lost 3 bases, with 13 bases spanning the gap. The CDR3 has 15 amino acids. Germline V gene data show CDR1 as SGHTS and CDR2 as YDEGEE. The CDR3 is CASSFGGSRTDTQYF. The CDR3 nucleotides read TGTGCCAGCAGCTTCGGAGGGAGCCGGACAGATACGCAGTATTTT.

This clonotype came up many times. The CDR3 spells CATIREASRASEQYF. The CDR3 region has the DNA TGTGCCACCATCAGGGAGGCTAGCCGCGCGAGTGAGCAGTACTTC. The rearrangement links TRBV6-2 or TRBV6-3 to TRBJ2-7; a possible D gene is TRBD2 (6 bases). Germline-derived CDR1 and CDR2 are MNHEY and SVGEGT. V was shortened by 10 bases and J by 7 bases, with 26 bases between the two germline ends. The CDR3 loop spans 15 amino acids.

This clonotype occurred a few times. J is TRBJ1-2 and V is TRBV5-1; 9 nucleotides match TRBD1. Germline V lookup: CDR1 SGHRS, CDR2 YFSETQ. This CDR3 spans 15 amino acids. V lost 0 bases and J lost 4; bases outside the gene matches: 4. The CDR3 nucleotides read TGCGCCAGCAGCTTGGACAGGGGGCAAGTCTATGGCTACACCTTC. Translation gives CASSLDRGQVYGYTF.

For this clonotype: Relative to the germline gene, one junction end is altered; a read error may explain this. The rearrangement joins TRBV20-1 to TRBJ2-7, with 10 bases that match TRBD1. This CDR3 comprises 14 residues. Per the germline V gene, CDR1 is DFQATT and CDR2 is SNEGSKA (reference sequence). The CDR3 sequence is CSARDGTGAYGQYF. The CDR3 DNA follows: TGCAGTGCTAGAGACGGGACAGGGGCCTACGGGCAGTACTTC.

The CDR3 DNA reads TGCAGCGTTAACCCGACAGGTTCCTACAATGAGCAGTTCTTC. Translated: CSVNPTGSYNEQFF. This chain uses TRBV29-1 with TRBJ2-1; possibly TRBD1 for D (6 bases). CDR1 SQVTM and CDR2 ANQGSEA come from the germline V gene. This CDR3 comprises 14 residues. Trimming left V 5 bases short and J 1 base short, with 12 bases between.

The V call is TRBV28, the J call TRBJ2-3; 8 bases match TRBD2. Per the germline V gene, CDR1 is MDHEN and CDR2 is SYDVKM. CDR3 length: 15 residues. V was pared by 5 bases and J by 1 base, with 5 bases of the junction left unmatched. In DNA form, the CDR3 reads TGTGCCAGCAGTCCATGGCGGGGGGGCACAGATACGCAGTATTTT. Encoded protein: CASSPWRGGTDTQYF.

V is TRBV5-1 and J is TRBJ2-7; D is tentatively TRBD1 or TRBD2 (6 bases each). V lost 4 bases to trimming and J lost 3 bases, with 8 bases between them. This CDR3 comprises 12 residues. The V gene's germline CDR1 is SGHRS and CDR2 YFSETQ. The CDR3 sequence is CASSEGGYEQYF. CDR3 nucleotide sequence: TGCGCCAGCAGCGAGGGGGGCTACGAGCAGTACTTC.

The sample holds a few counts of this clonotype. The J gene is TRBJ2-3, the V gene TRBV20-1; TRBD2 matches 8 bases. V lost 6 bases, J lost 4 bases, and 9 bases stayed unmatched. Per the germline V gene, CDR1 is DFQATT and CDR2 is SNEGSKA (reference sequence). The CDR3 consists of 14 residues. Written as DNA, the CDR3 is TGCAGTGCAGTAGCGGGGACCTACGCAGATACGCAGTATTTT. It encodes CSAVAGTYADTQYF.

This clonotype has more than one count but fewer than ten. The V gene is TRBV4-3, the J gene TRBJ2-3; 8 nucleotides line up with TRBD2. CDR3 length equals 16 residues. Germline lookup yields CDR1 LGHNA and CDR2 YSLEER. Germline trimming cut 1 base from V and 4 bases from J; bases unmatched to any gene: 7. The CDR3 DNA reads TGCGCCAGCAGCCAAGGGCCGGGAGGGCCTTCAGATACGCAGTATTTT. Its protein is CASSQGPGGPSDTQYF.

Written as DNA, the CDR3 is TGCGCCAGCAGACTAGCGGGGGGCGACTCCTACAATGAGCAGTTCTTC. Its translation: CASRLAGGDSYNEQFF. The chain is built from TRBV5-1 and TRBJ2-1; 12 bases line up with TRBD2. CDR3 length: 16 amino acids. V was clipped by 5 bases and J by 0 bases; unmatched bases: 3. The germline gives CDR1 SGHRS, CDR2 YFSETQ. Variable domain in full (rest from reference TRBV5-1 and TRBJ2-1): KAGVTQTPRYLIKTRGQQVTLSCSPISGHRSVSWYQQTPGQGLQFLFEYFSETQRNKGNFPGRFSGRQFSNSRSEMNVSTLELGDSALYLCASRLAGGDSYNEQFFGPGTRLTVL.

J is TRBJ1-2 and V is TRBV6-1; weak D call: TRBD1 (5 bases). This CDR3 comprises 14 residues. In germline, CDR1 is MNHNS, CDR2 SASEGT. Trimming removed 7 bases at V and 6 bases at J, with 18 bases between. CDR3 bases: TGTGCCAGCACTGGAGTGGGGGTAATTAATGGCTACACCTTC. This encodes CASTGVGVINGYTF.

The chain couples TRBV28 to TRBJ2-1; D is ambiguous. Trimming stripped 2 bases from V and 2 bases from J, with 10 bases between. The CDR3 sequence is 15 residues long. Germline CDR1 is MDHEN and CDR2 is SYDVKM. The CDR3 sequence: CASSLLVETYNEQFF. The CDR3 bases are TGTGCCAGCAGTTTACTTGTTGAAACCTACAATGAGCAGTTCTTC.

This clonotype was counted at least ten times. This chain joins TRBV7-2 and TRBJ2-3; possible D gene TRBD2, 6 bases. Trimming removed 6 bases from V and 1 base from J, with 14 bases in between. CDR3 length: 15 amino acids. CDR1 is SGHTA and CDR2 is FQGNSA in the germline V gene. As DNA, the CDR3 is TGTGCCAGCAGGACAAGCGGGTCCCGCACAGATACGCAGTATTTT. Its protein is CASRTSGSRTDTQYF.

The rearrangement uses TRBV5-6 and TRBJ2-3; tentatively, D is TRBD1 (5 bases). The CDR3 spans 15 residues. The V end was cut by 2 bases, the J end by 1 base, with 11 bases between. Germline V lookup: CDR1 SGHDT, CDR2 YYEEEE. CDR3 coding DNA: TGTGCCAGCAGCTTACCAGGGCAGCGCACAGATACGCAGTATTTT. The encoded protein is CASSLPGQRTDTQYF. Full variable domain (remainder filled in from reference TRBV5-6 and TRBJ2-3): DAGVTQSPTHLIKTRGQQVTLRCSPKSGHDTVSWYQQALGQGPQFIFQYYEEEERQRGNFPDRFSGHQFPNYSSELNVNALLLGDSALYLCASSLPGQRTDTQYFGPGTRLTVL.